The 9 T cell receptor beta chains below all came from one sample that was sequenced in a study of beta chain features in type 1 diabetes (dated by TCRdb to 2016 to 2019). Overall results and qualifications from the work: A moderate but significant shortening of TCRB CDR3 length was observed in type 1 diabetes patients in all four CD4+ subsets.

The antigens these receptors bind are not known. The library was generated by the immunoSEQ multiplex PCR assay. The High Capacity cDNA Reverse Transcription Kit was used to reverse transcribe all of the isolated RNA, meaning that expressed TCRB transcripts were what got sequenced. TCRdb re-hosts the immuneACCESS table, in-frame sequences only. Its copies lack some clones; in the studies checked, an unresolved V gene accounts for under half of them, and the cause for the rest is not known. The sample contains 130,000 or so clones, around 8.8% of them found a single time. Over 0.6% of the sample belongs to the ten largest clones. The sample taken for sequencing was central memory CD4+ T cells from blood. These receptors all come from a man aged 25 to 40 with type 1 diabetes.

This clone was seen a few times. The V call is TRBV6-5, the J call TRBJ1-6; 9 bases agree with TRBD1. The V segment lost 6 bases and the J segment 8 bases; nucleotides outside the gene matches: 5. The germline CDR1 and CDR2 sequences are MNHEY and SVGAGI. The CDR3 has 14 amino acids. The CDR3 DNA reads as TGTGCCAGCAGCAGGACAGGGGCGGATTCACCCCTCCACTTT. Its translation is CASSRTGADSPLHF.

This clone has only a few counts. The gene calls are TRBV28 and TRBJ1-2; maybe TRBD1 (6 bases). Germline CDR1 is MDHEN and CDR2 is SYDVKM. This CDR3 spans 13 amino acids. V lost 7 bases and J 5 bases, leaving 14 bases between the germline ends. The CDR3 DNA reads TGTGCCAGCACCCAGGACAGCGGTTATGGCTACACCTTC. Translated, it gives CASTQDSGYGYTF.

The rearrangement links TRBV28 to TRBJ2-7; 11 bases align to TRBD1. Germline V CDR1 and CDR2: MDHEN, SYDVKM. This CDR3 is built from 14 residues. The trim removed 6 bases at V and 6 bases at J, leaving 7 bases unmatched. Here the CDR3 reads CASRPAGTGGEQYF. In DNA form, the CDR3 reads TGTGCCAGCAGGCCCGCCGGGACAGGGGGCGAGCAGTACTTC. Full variable domain (missing parts from reference TRBV28 and TRBJ2-7): DVKVTQSSRYLVKRTGEKVFLECVQDMDHENMFWYRQDPGLGLRLIYFSYDVKMKEKGDIPEGYSVSREKKERFSLILESASTNQTSMYLCASRPAGTGGEQYFGPGTRLTVT.

The V gene is TRBV7-9, the J gene TRBJ1-6; no reliable D call. Germline V lookup: CDR1 SEHNR, CDR2 FQNEAQ (reference sequence). The CDR3 spans 15 residues. V dropped 2 bases and J dropped 8 bases, with 13 bases sitting between them. CDR3 loop: CASSLFGDVDSPLHF. The CDR3 bases are TGTGCCAGCAGCTTATTCGGGGATGTCGATTCACCCCTCCACTTT.

This clone was recorded a few times. The chain carries TRBV2 and TRBJ1-2, with TRBD1 as a possible D gene (5 bases). Germline V CDR1 and CDR2: SNHLY, FYNNEI. Trimming removed 6 bases from V and 5 bases from J, with 10 bases in between. The CDR3 is 12 amino acids. In DNA form, the CDR3 reads TGTGCCAGCAGCCCGGGGGAATATGGCTACACCTTC. Translation: CASSPGEYGYTF.

This clone turned up a few times. The DNA of the CDR3 is TGTGCCAGCAGCTTAGAACAGTCGGAGACCCAGTACTTC. Translation: CASSLEQSETQYF. This chain uses TRBV5-6 with TRBJ2-5; unclear D gene. Trimming cost V 2 bases and J 5 bases, with 10 bases left between them. Germline V gene lookup returns CDR1 SGHDT and CDR2 YYEEEE. This CDR3 is built from 13 residues.

This clone was found a few times. V and J are TRBV9 and TRBJ1-1; D might be TRBD1 (5 bases). The CDR3 loop spans 13 amino acids. With 3 bases removed from V and 3 bases from J, the gap between germline ends came to 9 bases. Per germline, CDR1 SGDLS and CDR2 YYNGEE. This CDR3 is CASSAQVYTEAFF. For the CDR3, the DNA is TGTGCCAGCAGCGCACAGGTGTACACTGAAGCTTTCTTT.

V usage is TRBV19 and J usage is TRBJ1-5, with D uncertain. The CDR3 length is 16 residues. The V gene's germline CDR1 is LNHDA and CDR2 SQIVND (reference sequence). Between the trimmed V and J ends, which lost 11 bases and 7 bases, there was a span of 27 bases. The CDR3 loop is CASTPRAGPPGQPQHF. In DNA form, the CDR3 reads TGTGCCTCCACCCCACGGGCAGGTCCGCCGGGGCAGCCCCAGCATTTT.

The rearrangement links TRBV29-1 to TRBJ2-1; 8 nucleotides align to TRBD1. The CDR3 covers 15 residues. The junction had 17 bases not matched to a gene; V was cut back by 7 bases and J by 9 bases. Germline CDR1 and CDR2: SQVTM and ANQGSEA. CDR3 sequence: CSARSGRTGIGEQFF. The CDR3 DNA follows: TGCAGCGCCCGCTCCGGTCGGACAGGGATCGGTGAGCAGTTCTTC.